The rows below give T cell receptor beta chains drawn from one sample of a study of synovial regulatory T cells in juvenile arthritis. Sequencing used immunoSEQ multiplex PCR; TCRdb keeps in-frame clones, though not all of them. This sample's table has 5,000 to 8,000 clones. The sequenced sample consisted of Treg cells from blood. These receptors were obtained from a donor younger than 30 with juvenile idiopathic arthritis. Each CDR3 is given with its conserved first and last residue. The size entry is marked missing in some rows and otherwise reads once, few, many or a size class.

TRBV7-9	TRBJ2-4	-	CASSLFGWSENIQYF
TRBV11-2	TRBJ1-2	-	CASSQTQGFNYGYTF
TRBV27	TRBJ1-5	-	CASSFSGIPGQPQHF
TRBV9	TRBJ1-1	medium-sized	CASRRDTTNTEAFF
TRBV19	TRBJ2-6	-	CASMALAGANVLTF
TRBV11-2	TRBJ1-2	-	CASSLPTAYGYTF
TRBV11-2	TRBJ2-7	-	CASSRQGTAYEQYF
TRBV4-3	TRBJ1-2	-	CASSQDRHVYGYTF
TRBV7-2	TRBJ2-3	-	CASSLSVGSSTDTQYF
TRBV28	TRBJ2-2	-	CASSQVASQGNTGELFF
TRBV7-2	TRBJ1-3	-	CASSLAGSSGNTIYF
TRBV2	TRBJ2-7	-	CASDGDSTYEQYF
TRBV14	TRBJ2-7	medium-sized	CASSQAFRGTYEQYF
TRBV6-1	TRBJ1-2	medium-sized	CASSRQGMYGYTF
TRBV5-4	TRBJ2-2	-	CASSPGPTGNWDTGELFF
TRBV14	TRBJ2-5	-	CASSQDSLRGTQYF
TRBV18	TRBJ1-5	medium-sized	CASSSGTANQPQHF
TRBV19	TRBJ1-1	-	CASSIVGPTGTEAFF
TRBV19	TRBJ2-1	medium-sized	CASSRGSSGYNEQFF
TRBV2	TRBJ2-5	-	CASSGGLMYQETQYF
TRBV23-1	TRBJ1-3	-	CASSPTPPPLFRPSNSGNTIYF
TRBV10-2	TRBJ2-3	-	CASGGQGAQNTQYF
TRBV28	TRBJ2-3	-	CASRLGGGSGRLTDTQYF
TRBV5-6	TRBJ1-6	-	CASSLRNSPLHF
TRBV27	TRBJ1-1	-	CASSLSYSGNFRTEAFF
TRBV9	TRBJ1-6	-	CASSAEYVSPLHF
TRBV5-4	TRBJ2-3	-	CASSLALAGPQTTQYF
TRBV6-1	TRBJ1-2	-	CASSEGRGSNYGYTF
TRBV10-3	TRBJ2-3	-	CAISEGAVRDTQYF
TRBV15	TRBJ2-3	-	CATSRDLGSDTQYF
TRBV20-1	TRBJ2-7	-	CSAFEGYLQEF
TRBV5-4	TRBJ2-7	-	CASSRLAEEQYF
TRBV10-3	TRBJ2-2	-	CAISESPPGELFF
TRBV6-1	TRBJ1-6	-	CASSEGPTSYNSPLHF
TRBV4-1	TRBJ1-4	-	CASSQVANEKLFF
TRBV18	TRBJ1-1	medium-sized	CASSPLAGDTEAFF
TRBV6-4	TRBJ2-1	-	CASSVSGRGNEQFF
TRBV5-4	TRBJ1-1	-	CASSLASSPRGKAFF
TRBV28	TRBJ2-5	-	CASYHGGETQYF
TRBV5-1	TRBJ2-1	-	CASSLASGRLFF
TRBV5-1	TRBJ2-2	-	CASGTNTGELFF
TRBV4-3	TRBJ2-1	-	CASSQDSGGDSSYNEQFF
TRBV18	TRBJ2-1	-	CASSPWIGPPLDNEQFF
TRBV7-9	TRBJ2-4	-	CASSLVGSLAKNIQYF
TRBV9	TRBJ1-2	-	CASSPDGGGTNYGYTF
TRBV6-1	TRBJ1-5	-	CASSAVYGSGHQPQHF
TRBV10-3	TRBJ2-7	-	CAISAGQGSYEQYF
TRBV7-6	TRBJ2-3	-	CASSLGGTDTQYF
TRBV5-5	TRBJ2-2	-	CASSLTGWDTGELFF
TRBV6-1	TRBJ2-7	medium-sized	CASSEVGTIAYEQYF
TRBV7-2	TRBJ2-1	-	CASSLVVNSEQFF
TRBV5-1	TRBJ1-1	-	CASSLFPGGEIEAFF
TRBV6-6	TRBJ1-2	-	CASSYRDYGYTF
TRBV9	TRBJ2-2	-	CASSVGQANTGELFF
TRBV18	TRBJ2-7	-	CASSPPGSADSSYEQYF